Following are 30 T cell receptor beta chains from one sample sequenced in a study of siplizumab effects on memory and regulatory T cells. TCRdb's table, derived via immunoSEQ multiplex PCR, lists solely in-frame clones and lacks some. The sample yields more than 95,000 clones, roughly 94% seen once. Sequencing was performed on non-Treg CD4+ T cells sorted from blood. The receptors were gathered from a human donor in good health.

V is TRBV4-1 and J is TRBJ2-1; D remains ambiguous. CDR3 length: 15 residues. The germline gives CDR1 MGHRA, CDR2 YSYEKL. Between the trimmed V and J ends, which lost 0 bases and 10 bases, there was a span of 16 bases. The CDR3 loop reads CASSQDPNSSREQFF. The DNA for the CDR3 is TGCGCCAGCAGCCAAGATCCTAACTCCTCGAGGGAGCAGTTCTTC.

The chain recombines TRBV5-6 with TRBJ1-5; no firm D call. CDR1 SGHDT and CDR2 YYEEEE come from the germline V gene. V shed 3 bases and J shed 7 bases, with 8 bases lying between them. The CDR3 has 12 residues. The CDR3 DNA sequence: TGTGCCAGCAGCTCCCGCGGCCAGCCCCAGCATTTT. Amino acids: CASSSRGQPQHF.

The chain is built from TRBV5-4 and TRBJ2-1; 10 bases agree with TRBD2. Germline CDR1 reads SGHNT; CDR2 reads YYREEE (reference sequence). The CDR3 has 15 residues. The J segment lost 7 bases and the V segment lost 5 bases, leaving 9 bases of the junction unmatched. The CDR3: CASRPPAGGLNEQFF. The CDR3 region has the DNA TGTGCCAGCAGACCCCCAGCGGGGGGGTTAAATGAGCAGTTCTTC.

CDR3 in amino acids: CASSHRTGLYEQYF. The CDR3 DNA reads as TGTGCCAGCAGCCATCGGACAGGCCTCTACGAGCAGTACTTC. The V call is TRBV16, the J call TRBJ2-7; TRBD1 matches at 7 bases. The CDR3 extends over 14 amino acids. Looked up from germline, CDR1 is KGHSY and CDR2 is FQNENV. J was trimmed by 3 bases and V by 3 bases; bases with no gene match: 5.

This sequence joins TRBV20-1 and TRBJ1-1; TRBD1 is a possible D gene (5 bases). Germline lookup yields CDR1 DFQATT and CDR2 SNEGSKA (reference sequence). The CDR3 totals 11 residues. The germline V and J ends were trimmed by 8 bases and 1 base, with 8 bases remaining between them. CDR3 in DNA: TGCAGTCTCCAGGGGAACACTGAAGCTTTCTTT. It translates to CSLQGNTEAFF.

This clone was detected only once. The chain uses TRBV5-1 and TRBJ2-2; D is undetermined. Germline V gene sequence: CDR1 SGHRS, CDR2 YFSETQ. The CDR3 totals 16 residues. Trimming shortened V by 6 bases and J by 0 bases, and 15 bases separated the two germline ends. CDR3 bases: TGCGCCAGCACCGCCTTGGCGGACGCGAACACCGGGGAGCTGTTTTTT. Translating it yields CASTALADANTGELFF.

The chain uses TRBV18 and TRBJ1-1; D is ambiguous. The CDR3 has 12 amino acids. The germline gives CDR1 KGHSH, CDR2 LQKENI. V gave up 4 bases and J gave up 4 bases, with 7 bases separating them. CDR3 DNA sequence: TGTGCCAGCTCACAGGGTGTCACTGAAGCTTTCTTT. Amino acids: CASSQGVTEAFF.

V is TRBV7-2 and J is TRBJ2-5; the D gene is possibly TRBD2 (6 bases). The CDR3 totals 15 residues. The V gene's germline CDR1 is SGHTA and CDR2 FQGNSA. Trimming shortened V by 4 bases and J by 2 bases, and 14 bases separated the two germline ends. CDR3: CASSSNRGSQETQYF. CDR3 sequence (DNA): TGTGCCAGCAGCTCCAACCGGGGGAGTCAAGAGACCCAGTACTTC. Combining the CDR3 with reference TRBV7-2 and TRBJ2-5 gives the whole variable domain GAGVSQSPSNKVTEKGKDVELRCDPISGHTALYWYRQSLGQGLEFLIYFQGNSAPDKSGLPSDRFSAERTGGSVSTLTIQRTQQEDSAVYLCASSSNRGSQETQYFGPGTRLLVL.

The CDR3 sequence is CASSLSARGNSPLHF. CDR3 bases: TGCGCCAGCAGCTTGTCCGCGCGGGGTAATTCACCCCTCCACTTT. This chain links TRBV5-1 with TRBJ1-6; D is unresolved. The CDR3 length is 15 residues. The ends were cut back, 1 base at V and 6 bases at J, with 11 bases in the middle. The germline V gene has CDR1 SGHRS and CDR2 YFSETQ. The entire variable domain, with the rest obtained from reference TRBV5-1 and TRBJ1-6, is as follows: KAGVTQTPRYLIKTRGQQVTLSCSPISGHRSVSWYQQTPGQGLQFLFEYFSETQRNKGNFPGRFSGRQFSNSRSEMNVSTLELGDSALYLCASSLSARGNSPLHFGNGTRLTVT.

The rearrangement uses TRBV29-1 and TRBJ1-6; 7 bases are a match to TRBD1. This CDR3 contains 14 residues. CDR1 and CDR2 from the germline V gene are SQVTM and ANQGSEA. With 6 bases clipped from V and 4 bases from J, the junction kept 6 bases outside the gene matches. Written as DNA, the CDR3 is TGCAGCGTCGCGACAGGGACTTATAATTCACCCCTCCACTTT. Its translation: CSVATGTYNSPLHF.

The rearrangement uses TRBV7-9 and TRBJ2-7; no definite D call. Germline assignment: CDR1 SEHNR and CDR2 FQNEAQ (reference sequence). This CDR3 has 13 residues. With 2 bases removed from V and 3 bases from J, the gap between germline ends came to 8 bases. The CDR3 DNA follows: TGTGCCAGCAGCTTAATGTCCGTCTACGAGCAGTACTTC. Protein sequence: CASSLMSVYEQYF. The full variable domain, in which reference TRBV7-9 and TRBJ2-7 provide the parts outside the CDR3, is DTGVSQNPRHKITKRGQNVTFRCDPISEHNRLYWYRQTLGQGPEFLTYFQNEAQLEKSRLLSDRFSAERPKGSFSTLEIQRTEQGDSAMYLCASSLMSVYEQYFGPGTRLTVT.

In its sample, this clone was seen once. This chain joins TRBV9 and TRBJ1-1; no definite D call. Trimming removed 0 bases from V and 2 bases from J, with 8 bases in between. The CDR3 covers 14 residues. The germline V gene encodes CDR1 SGDLS and CDR2 YYNGEE. In nucleotides, the CDR3 is TGTGCCAGCAGCGTAGACGAGGCAAACACTGAAGCTTTCTTT. It codes for CASSVDEANTEAFF.

The chain carries TRBV9 and TRBJ1-2; D remains unclear. With 0 bases removed from V and 1 base from J, the gap between germline ends came to 10 bases. Germline V gives CDR1 SGDLS, CDR2 YYNGEE. CDR3 length equals 15 residues. CDR3 DNA: TGTGCCAGCAGCGTAGGGTCAGGTAATAACTATGGCTACACCTTC. Translated, it gives CASSVGSGNNYGYTF.

This chain links TRBV7-9 with TRBJ1-6; a weak D match, TRBD1 (5 bases). Per germline, CDR1 SEHNR and CDR2 FQNEAQ (reference sequence). The CDR3 is 14 residues long. Deletions cut 5 bases from V and 8 bases from J, with 13 bases between. The CDR3 spells CASSHQGEDSPLHF. In nucleotides, the CDR3 is TGTGCCAGCAGCCACCAGGGCGAGGATTCACCCCTCCACTTT.

CDR3 sequence (DNA): TGTGCCTGGAGAACAGTGAGCTCCTATAATTCACCCCTCCACTTT. This gives the protein CAWRTVSSYNSPLHF. This chain uses TRBV30 with TRBJ1-6; D ambiguous. The CDR3 extends over 15 amino acids. Trimming pared 3 bases from V and 0 bases from J, leaving 9 bases between. Germline V CDR1 and CDR2: GTSNPN, SVGIG (reference sequence).

CDR3 loop: CASSLSGTSGSYEQYF. The CDR3, as DNA: TGTGCCAGCAGCCTCTCCGGGACTAGCGGCTCCTACGAGCAGTACTTC. The chain uses TRBV28 and TRBJ2-7; TRBD2 agrees at 11 bases. The CDR3 loop spans 16 amino acids. CDR1 and CDR2 (germline): MDHEN, SYDVKM. V trimming: 6 bases; J trimming: 0 bases; junction bases outside the gene matches: 7.

This clone was seen once. The V and J genes are TRBV19 and TRBJ2-3, with D uncertain. Trimming removed 7 bases from V and 4 bases from J, with 12 bases in between. The CDR3 loop spans 13 amino acids. Germline CDR1 and CDR2: LNHDA and SQIVND (reference sequence). CDR3 coding DNA: TGTGCCAGTAATCACGAACGGGCAGATACGCAGTATTTT. Translated, it gives CASNHERADTQYF.

This rearrangement joins TRBV5-1 to TRBJ2-1, with 13 bases identical to TRBD2. Germline trimming cut 0 bases from V and 9 bases from J; bases unmatched to any gene: 9. Germline V lookup: CDR1 SGHRS, CDR2 YFSETQ. The CDR3 is 17 amino acids. The CDR3 DNA reads TGCGCCAGCAGCTTGGAGACTAGCGGGAGGTTTACGGGTGAGCAGTTCTTC. Amino acids: CASSLETSGRFTGEQFF.

The chain recombines TRBV11-1 with TRBJ1-1; the D gene is possibly TRBD1 (6 bases). This CDR3 contains 14 residues. Germline CDR1 is SGHAT and CDR2 is FQDESV (reference sequence). V lost 5 bases and J 1 base, leaving 11 bases between the germline ends. CDR3 in DNA: TGTGCCAGCAGCGGACAGATCTCGAACACTGAAGCTTTCTTT. It codes for CASSGQISNTEAFF.

This sequence joins TRBV7-2 and TRBJ2-5; 10 bases match TRBD2. This CDR3 comprises 15 residues. V trimming: 5 bases; J trimming: 5 bases; junction bases outside the gene matches: 8. Germline values: CDR1 SGHTA, CDR2 FQGNSA. CDR3 protein: CASSESSGGRETQYF. DNA for the CDR3: TGTGCCAGCAGCGAATCTAGCGGGGGCCGGGAGACCCAGTACTTC.

The chain has TRBV15 and TRBJ1-3; D gene ambiguous. Trimming took 1 base from V and 1 from J, leaving 8 bases between them. This CDR3 contains 15 residues. CDR1 is LNHNV, CDR2 YYDKDF, per germline (reference sequence). CDR3 region: CATSRASGSGNTIYF. CDR3 nucleotides: TGTGCCACCAGCAGAGCGTCCGGGTCTGGAAACACCATATATTTT.

This sequence joins TRBV7-9 and TRBJ2-5; weak D call: TRBD2 (5 bases). CDR3 length: 13 amino acids. V lost 5 bases and J lost 2, with 9 bases in between. Germline values: CDR1 SEHNR, CDR2 FQNEAQ (reference sequence). For the CDR3, the DNA is TGTGCCAGCAGCGACCTAGCACAAGAGACCCAGTACTTC. Translating it yields CASSDLAQETQYF.

This chain joins TRBV12-5 and TRBJ1-1, with D unresolved. CDR3 length: 13 residues. Trimming removed 7 bases from V and 1 base from J, with 10 bases in between. Germline values: CDR1 LGHNT, CDR2 FRNRAP. The chain's CDR3 is CASVIGWNTEAFF. The CDR3 DNA reads as TGTGCTAGTGTTATAGGATGGAACACTGAAGCTTTCTTT.

The genes are TRBV5-1 and TRBJ2-3; D is uncertain. Trimming removed 4 bases at V and 0 bases at J, with 3 bases between. The CDR3 covers 12 residues. The germline V gene has CDR1 SGHRS and CDR2 YFSETQ. CDR3 residues: CASSGSTDTQYF. CDR3 DNA: TGCGCCAGCAGCGGAAGCACAGATACGCAGTATTTT.

The rearrangement uses TRBV18 and TRBJ1-1; 8 bases line up with TRBD1. Germline V CDR1 and CDR2: KGHSH, LQKENI. V dropped 4 bases and J dropped 1; count of bases not matched to a gene: 8. The CDR3 loop spans 16 amino acids. The CDR3 nucleotides read TGTGCCAGCTCACGGACAGGGCCGGGCCGGAACACTGAAGCTTTCTTT. Its translation is CASSRTGPGRNTEAFF.

This chain connects TRBV27 to TRBJ1-6, with TRBD1 matching over 9 bases. CDR3 length: 15 amino acids. Looked up from germline, CDR1 is MNHEY and CDR2 is SMNVEV (reference sequence). The V and J ends lost 3 bases and 6 bases, in that order; junction bases with no gene match: 3. CDR3 sequence: CASSFSDRGNSPLHF. As DNA, the CDR3 is TGTGCCAGCAGTTTCTCGGACAGGGGTAATTCACCCCTCCACTTT.

The count of this clone is one. The V gene is TRBV9, the J gene TRBJ2-5, with 9 bases fitting TRBD2. Germline loops: CDR1 SGDLS, CDR2 YYNGEE. V trimming: 4 bases; J trimming: 5 bases; junction bases outside the gene matches: 12. The CDR3 length is 16 residues. The CDR3: CASSLGRLAGWETQYF. CDR3 DNA sequence: TGTGCCAGCAGCCTAGGTAGGCTAGCGGGGTGGGAGACCCAGTACTTC. Looking up the rest from reference TRBV9 and TRBJ2-5 gives the full variable domain: DSGVTQTPKHLITATGQRVTLRCSPRSGDLSVYWYQQSLDQGLQFLIQYYNGEERAKGNILERFSAQQFPDLHSELNLSSLELGDSALYFCASSLGRLAGWETQYFGPGTRLLVL.

The V call is TRBV19, the J call TRBJ1-5; a possible D gene is TRBD1 (5 bases). Trimming cost V 9 bases and J 0 bases, with 15 bases left between them. This CDR3 comprises 15 residues. From germline, CDR1 is LNHDA and CDR2 SQIVND (reference sequence). The CDR3 bases are TGTGCCAGCAACTTCCGGGGCTATAGCAATCAGCCCCAGCATTTT. This translates into CASNFRGYSNQPQHF.

The chain combines TRBV5-4 with TRBJ1-2; 10 nucleotides match TRBD1. V lost 3 bases to trimming and J lost 7 bases; unmatched junction nucleotides: 6. Germline CDR1 and CDR2: SGHNT and YYREEE (reference sequence). The CDR3 totals 14 residues. The CDR3 nucleotides are TGTGCCAGCAGCTCTCCGGGACAGGGGTTTGGCTACACCTTC. It translates to CASSSPGQGFGYTF. Full variable domain (rest looked up from reference TRBV5-4 and TRBJ1-2): ETGVTQSPTHLIKTRGQQVTLRCSSQSGHNTVSWYQQALGQGPQFIFQYYREEENGRGNFPPRFSGLQFPNYSSELNVNALELDDSALYLCASSSPGQGFGYTFGSGTRLTVV.

The chain is built from TRBV2 and TRBJ1-4; no reliable D call. Germline V CDR1 and CDR2: SNHLY, FYNNEI. This CDR3 has 13 residues. V gave up 8 bases and J gave up 4 bases, with 11 bases separating them. In nucleotides, the CDR3 is TGTGCCAGCGGGAGGGATGGTAATGAAAAACTGTTTTTT. Protein sequence: CASGRDGNEKLFF.